Listed here are 26 T cell receptor beta chains from one sample, sequenced in a study of PD-L1 blockade in urothelial cancer. TCRdb keeps only in-frame clones here, not all; method: immunoSEQ multiplex PCR. The data show about 52,000 clones, about 80% seen once. Sequenced material: PBMCs, taken around atezolizumab (anti-PD-L1) treatment. These receptor sequences come from a man in his sixties or seventies with urothelial cancer.

The CDR3 sequence is CASRPRAGNEQFF. The CDR3 DNA reads as TGTGCCAGCAGGCCTAGAGCTGGGAATGAGCAGTTCTTC. The chain employs TRBV28 and TRBJ2-1; D is unclear. CDR3 length: 13 amino acids. The V end was cut by 6 bases, the J end by 7 bases, with 13 bases between. Germline V gives CDR1 MDHEN, CDR2 SYDVKM.

The chain has TRBV5-4 and TRBJ1-1, with 7 bases identical to TRBD1. Germline V CDR1 and CDR2: SGHNT, YYREEE (reference sequence). The CDR3 extends over 16 amino acids. J lost 2 bases, V lost 0 bases, and 7 bases had no gene match. The CDR3 DNA sequence: TGTGCCAGCAGCTTGGGCCAGGGGGGCAGTAACACTGAAGCTTTCTTT. Its translation is CASSLGQGGSNTEAFF.

This clone was detected a few times. V and J are TRBV4-3 and TRBJ2-1; TRBD1 aligns across 7 bases. This CDR3 is built from 15 residues. The V segment lost 5 bases and the J segment 2 bases; nucleotides outside the gene matches: 6. Germline V CDR1 and CDR2: LGHNA, YSLEER. CDR3 loop: CASSFDRDTYNEQFF. The CDR3 DNA reads as TGCGCCAGCAGCTTCGACAGGGACACCTACAATGAGCAGTTCTTC.

The chain employs TRBV9 and TRBJ2-3, with 7 bases identical to TRBD1. J gave up 4 bases and V 2 bases, and 7 bases lay outside the gene matches. This CDR3 spans 15 amino acids. Germline loops: CDR1 SGDLS, CDR2 YYNGEE. The CDR3 DNA is TGTGCCAGCAGCGTTGAGGGGGCGCGCGCAGATACGCAGTATTTT. This encodes CASSVEGARADTQYF.

The genes are TRBV11-1 and TRBJ2-7, with 8 bases that match TRBD1. The J segment lost 7 bases and the V segment lost 1 base, leaving 3 bases of the junction unmatched. The CDR3 loop spans 13 amino acids. Germline assignment: CDR1 SGHAT and CDR2 FQDESV (reference sequence). In DNA form, the CDR3 reads TGTGCCAGCAGCTTAGGGGGACAGGCGGAGCAGTACTTC. This translates into CASSLGGQAEQYF.

A single count supports this clone. This chain links TRBV28 with TRBJ2-1; tentatively, D is TRBD2 (6 bases). The CDR3 is 14 amino acids. Germline values: CDR1 MDHEN, CDR2 SYDVKM. Between the trimmed V and J ends, which lost 10 bases and 1 base, there was a span of 14 bases. CDR3 amino acids: CATERAPSYNEQFF. In DNA, the CDR3 is TGTGCCACCGAGCGGGCACCTTCCTACAATGAGCAGTTCTTC.

The V gene is TRBV7-2, the J gene TRBJ2-7; 8 bases line up with TRBD1. Per germline, CDR1 SGHTA and CDR2 FQGNSA. V trimming: 4 bases; J trimming: 2 bases; junction bases outside the gene matches: 7. The CDR3 consists of 15 residues. CDR3 sequence: CASSSSTGVPYEQYF. CDR3 in DNA: TGTGCCAGCAGCTCCTCGACAGGGGTCCCCTACGAGCAGTACTTC.

The gene calls are TRBV5-1 and TRBJ1-5; 10 nucleotides line up with TRBD1. The CDR3 covers 15 residues. V dropped 0 bases and J dropped 5; count of bases not matched to a gene: 2. Germline V CDR1 and CDR2: SGHRS, YFSETQ. The CDR3 bases are TGCGCCAGCAGCTTGGAAGGGACAGGGGATCAGCCCCAGCATTTT. This codes for CASSLEGTGDQPQHF.

V usage is TRBV5-4 and J usage is TRBJ2-1, with 12 nucleotides matching TRBD2. Looked up from germline, CDR1 is SGHNT and CDR2 is YYREEE (reference sequence). This CDR3 is built from 16 residues. Trimming removed 4 bases from V and 7 bases from J; junction bases left unmatched: 9. The CDR3 DNA reads TGTGCCAGCAGCGAGCTAGCGGGGGGGCCGTGGAATGAGCAGTTCTTC. It encodes CASSELAGGPWNEQFF.

The chain is built from TRBV11-2 and TRBJ1-1; 8 bases are a match to TRBD1. This CDR3 spans 14 amino acids. V lost 6 bases to trimming and J lost 1 base; unmatched junction nucleotides: 4. Germline loops: CDR1 SGHAT, CDR2 FQNNGV. CDR3 in DNA: TGTGCCAGCAGTGGGGACAGGTGGAACACTGAAGCTTTCTTT. Translated: CASSGDRWNTEAFF. Variable domain in full (rest from reference TRBV11-2 and TRBJ1-1): EAGVAQSPRYKIIEKRQSVAFWCNPISGHATLYWYQQILGQGPKLLIQFQNNGVVDDSQLPKDRFSAERLKGVDSTLKIQPAKLEDSAVYLCASSGDRWNTEAFFGQGTRLTVV.

The rearrangement uses TRBV7-2 and TRBJ2-3, with 9 nucleotides matching TRBD1. The CDR3 has 16 amino acids. From germline, CDR1 is SGHTA and CDR2 FQGNSA. With V trimmed by 1 base and J by 5 bases, 7 bases remained unmatched. The CDR3, as DNA: TGTGCCAGCAGCTTAGGACAGGGGGGAGGACGAGATACGCAGTATTTT. Its translation is CASSLGQGGGRDTQYF.

The rearrangement uses TRBV11-2 and TRBJ2-7; 9 nucleotides match TRBD1. In germline, CDR1 is SGHAT, CDR2 FQNNGV. J gave up 7 bases and V 6 bases, and 13 bases lay outside the gene matches. There are 15 residues in the CDR3. CDR3 loop: CASSPRRDRDREQYF. CDR3 nucleotide sequence: TGTGCCAGCAGTCCTCGCCGGGACAGGGATCGGGAGCAGTACTTC. The full variable domain, with the rest looked up from reference TRBV11-2 and TRBJ2-7, is EAGVAQSPRYKIIEKRQSVAFWCNPISGHATLYWYQQILGQGPKLLIQFQNNGVVDDSQLPKDRFSAERLKGVDSTLKIQPAKLEDSAVYLCASSPRRDRDREQYFGPGTRLTVT.

V gene TRBV2 combines with J gene TRBJ2-3; no definite D call. Germline CDR1 and CDR2: SNHLY and FYNNEI. V was cut by 4 bases and J by 5 bases, with 4 bases left in between. The CDR3 consists of 11 residues. The chain's CDR3 is CASSGRDTQYF. The CDR3 DNA reads TGTGCCAGCAGTGGTAGAGATACGCAGTATTTT.

The rearrangement uses TRBV4-3 and TRBJ1-3; D uncertain. The length of the CDR3 is 16 residues. The ends were cut back, 0 bases at V and 2 bases at J, with 11 bases in the middle. Germline-derived CDR1 and CDR2 are LGHNA and YSLEER. The CDR3 coding sequence is TGCGCCAGCAGCCAAGATGTTCGGCAGGCTGGAAACACCATATATTTT. It specifies CASSQDVRQAGNTIYF.

This chain connects TRBV29-1 to TRBJ2-2; TRBD1 matches at 9 bases. Germline assignment: CDR1 SQVTM and CDR2 ANQGSEA. The CDR3 totals 13 residues. The V and J ends lost 7 bases and 6 bases, in that order; junction bases with no gene match: 6. The CDR3 DNA reads TGCAGCGCCGGGACAGGGTTGGCCGGGGAGCTGTTTTTT. The encoded protein is CSAGTGLAGELFF.

The CDR3 loop reads CASREGPREKLFF. CDR3 sequence (DNA): TGCGCCAGCAGGGAGGGGCCCCGTGAAAAACTGTTTTTT. The V call is TRBV5-1, the J call TRBJ1-4; maybe TRBD1 (5 bases). The CDR3 is made up of 13 amino acids. CDR1 and CDR2 from the germline V gene are SGHRS and YFSETQ. V was clipped by 5 bases and J by 7 bases, with 12 bases between them.

V gene TRBV9 combines with J gene TRBJ2-5; 9 bases match TRBD1. There are 19 residues in the CDR3. From germline, CDR1 is SGDLS and CDR2 YYNGEE. V was pared by 0 bases and J by 4 bases, with 16 bases of the junction left unmatched. The CDR3 nucleotides are TGTGCCAGCAGCGTAGCTGGTTCCCCCACAGGGGGCCAAAGAGAGACCCAGTACTTC. Amino acids: CASSVAGSPTGGQRETQYF. Full variable domain (rest looked up from reference TRBV9 and TRBJ2-5): DSGVTQTPKHLITATGQRVTLRCSPRSGDLSVYWYQQSLDQGLQFLIQYYNGEERAKGNILERFSAQQFPDLHSELNLSSLELGDSALYFCASSVAGSPTGGQRETQYFGPGTRLLVL.

V gene TRBV5-1 combines with J gene TRBJ2-5; 11 bases line up with TRBD1. CDR1 SGHRS and CDR2 YFSETQ come from the germline V gene. V was clipped by 5 bases and J by 4 bases; unmatched bases: 13. This CDR3 region has 17 residues. CDR3: CASSHRAGQGAGETQYF. The DNA for the CDR3 is TGCGCCAGCAGTCATAGGGCCGGACAGGGGGCCGGAGAGACCCAGTACTTC.

V gene TRBV7-2 combines with J gene TRBJ1-3; TRBD1 might be the D (5 bases). V lost 2 bases, J lost 2 bases, and 10 bases lay in between. Germline V gene lookup returns CDR1 SGHTA and CDR2 FQGNSA. The length of the CDR3 is 15 residues. The CDR3 DNA reads TGTGCCAGCAGCTTACTGACAGAGACTGGAAACACCATATATTTT. Its protein is CASSLLTETGNTIYF.

This clone has only one observation. The CDR3 nucleotides are TGTGCCAGTAGTATAGGGTCTAGCGGGAGTGATGAGCAGTTCTTC. Translating gives CASSIGSSGSDEQFF. The chain has TRBV19 and TRBJ2-1, with TRBD2 matching over 10 bases. V was clipped by 1 base and J by 8 bases; unmatched bases: 5. The CDR3 has 15 residues. Per the germline V gene, CDR1 is LNHDA and CDR2 is SQIVND (reference sequence).

This clone came up a few times. V is TRBV7-2 and J is TRBJ1-3; D is unresolved. The CDR3 covers 15 residues. Germline CDR1 and CDR2: SGHTA and FQGNSA. Trimming pared 5 bases from V and 7 bases from J, leaving 18 bases between. The CDR3 nucleotides read TGTGCCAGCAGCCTAGGTCCGGCCCCCGGGAACACCATATATTTT. It yields the protein CASSLGPAPGNTIYF.

The V and J genes are TRBV5-1 and TRBJ2-7; D is possibly TRBD1 (5 bases). There are 12 residues in the CDR3. Trimming removed 5 bases from V and 3 bases from J, with 9 bases in between. CDR1 is SGHRS, CDR2 YFSETQ, per germline. The chain's CDR3 is CASRGANYEQYF. The CDR3 DNA reads as TGCGCCAGCAGAGGGGCCAACTACGAGCAGTACTTC.

The chain carries TRBV6-6 and TRBJ1-4; D may be TRBD1 (6 bases). CDR3 length: 16 amino acids. V was trimmed by 6 bases and J by 5 bases, leaving 19 bases between them. Germline V gene lookup returns CDR1 MNHNY and CDR2 SVGAGI (reference sequence). The chain's CDR3 is CASRGRGGAENEKLFF. DNA for the CDR3: TGTGCCAGCAGGGGGCGGGGGGGGGCGGAGAATGAAAAACTGTTTTTT.

The chain couples TRBV2 to TRBJ2-3, with D maybe TRBD2 (7 bases). The CDR3 is 15 amino acids. V shed 5 bases and J shed 1 base, with 13 bases lying between them. CDR1 and CDR2 from the germline V gene are SNHLY and FYNNEI. The CDR3 DNA is TGTGCCAGCAGTAAAAGGGGGGGAGGCACAGATACGCAGTATTTT. Translating gives CASSKRGGGTDTQYF.

Within the sample, this clone is medium-sized. This chain connects TRBV19 to TRBJ1-2; a possible D gene is TRBD1 (6 bases). V lost 4 bases and J 7 bases, leaving 13 bases between the germline ends. Per the germline V gene, CDR1 is LNHDA and CDR2 is SQIVND (reference sequence). The CDR3 has 13 residues. CDR3 loop: CASSTQGTGGYTF. CDR3 DNA sequence: TGTGCCAGTAGTACTCAGGGGACGGGTGGCTACACCTTC. The variable domain in full, with the rest retrieved from reference TRBV19 and TRBJ1-2, is DGGITQSPKYLFRKEGQNVTLSCEQNLNHDAMYWYRQDPGQGLRLIYYSQIVNDFQKGDIAEGYSVSREKKESFPLTVTSAQKNPTAFYLCASSTQGTGGYTFGSGTRLTVV.

V gene TRBV20-1 combines with J gene TRBJ2-3; 7 bases agree with TRBD1. The germline gives CDR1 DFQATT, CDR2 SNEGSKA (reference sequence). The CDR3 is 10 residues long. Losses at the gene ends were 8 bases for V and 5 bases for J; bases not matched to a gene: 1. CDR3 sequence: CSHRGDTQYF. CDR3 nucleotide sequence: TGCAGTCACAGGGGAGATACGCAGTATTTT.